The entry below describes one T cell receptor (beta chain). Its antigen is unknown. Per the study methods: The study's classifier, a distant-metastasis tool for papillary thyroid cancer, was built using CDR3 differences across clinicopathological groups. TCRdb reanalyzed the PCR reads with MiXCR. TCRdb, not the authors, supplied the V and J calls. The data hold tens of thousands of clones, with around 26% observed a single time. This entry is derived from a study of metastatic and nonmetastatic thyroid tumors. Background on the study: Comparative analysis of repertoires was undertaken across blood and tumor or nodule tissue obtained from malignant and benign thyroid patients. Study results and limitations: When malignant thyroid tumors were compared with benign nodules, TCR beta diversity was reportedly significantly higher in the malignant tumors. This held in both blood and tumor samples.

V lost 1 base and J lost 2, with 9 bases in between. In germline, CDR1 is SGHAT, CDR2 FQNNGV. The CDR3 length is 14 residues. Until they underwent thyroid surgery, no patient had received any treatment. This rearrangement joins TRBV11-2 to TRBJ2-7; perhaps TRBD2 as D (5 bases). Sequencing was carried out using blood. The origin of this receptor is a male donor with papillary thyroid cancer or a benign thyroid nodule (not recorded which). Some clones in this sample may be carry-over from other donors' samples. In DNA, the CDR3 is TGTGCCAGCAGCTTAGTGGACTCAGCCTACGAGCAGTACTTC. It codes for CASSLVDSAYEQYF.